The clone carrying this T cell receptor beta chain is labeled medium-sized (0.01 to 0.1%). The antigen remains unidentified. V lost 6 bases and J lost 1, with 13 bases in between. Germline CDR1 SGHNT, CDR2 YYREEE (reference sequence). The CDR3 length is 14 residues. The data originate from a study of cytomegalovirus exposure and HLA in healthy donors. Background on the study: Samples from HLA-typed donors yielded about 85 million unique TCRs in an early data release.

The PCR had 60 Vbeta and 13 Jbeta primers. Profiling relied on immunoSEQ multiplex PCR, and the TCRdb table lists in-frame clones only, not all of them. The sample has about 130,000 clones, around 80% seen once. Study-wide results and caveats: There were several of the most significant clusters that appeared linked to common viral pathogens in a later analysis.

This TCR derives from a female donor in good health and CMV-seronegative. What was sequenced was PBMCs. The rearrangement uses TRBV5-4 and TRBJ1-1; D is possibly TRBD1 (5 bases). CDR3 sequence: CASTPGQGNTEAFF. CDR3 bases: TGTGCCAGCACGCCCGGACAAGGGAACACTGAAGCTTTCTTT.